The present TCR beta chain was sequenced within a study of cytomegalovirus exposure and HLA in healthy donors. The count of this clone is one. Between the trimmed V and J ends, which lost 7 bases and 5 bases, there was a span of 11 bases. The germline V gene encodes CDR1 SNHLY and CDR2 FYNNEI. The CDR3 sequence is 12 residues long. This PCR relied on a set of 60 Vbeta primers and 13 Jbeta primers. The protocol was immunoSEQ multiplex PCR, while the TCRdb copy is restricted to in-frame clones and leaves out a portion. The sample gives 100,000 to 150,000 clones, about 73% of which show up once; about 6% is in the top ten.

This receptor was identified in a woman aged 50 to 60 in good health and CMV-seropositive. The sample was PBMCs. The rearrangement links TRBV2 to TRBJ2-5; TRBD2 is a possible D gene (7 bases). CDR3 loop: CASKGGDETQYF. As DNA, the CDR3 is TGTGCCAGCAAGGGGGGGGACGAGACCCAGTACTTC.